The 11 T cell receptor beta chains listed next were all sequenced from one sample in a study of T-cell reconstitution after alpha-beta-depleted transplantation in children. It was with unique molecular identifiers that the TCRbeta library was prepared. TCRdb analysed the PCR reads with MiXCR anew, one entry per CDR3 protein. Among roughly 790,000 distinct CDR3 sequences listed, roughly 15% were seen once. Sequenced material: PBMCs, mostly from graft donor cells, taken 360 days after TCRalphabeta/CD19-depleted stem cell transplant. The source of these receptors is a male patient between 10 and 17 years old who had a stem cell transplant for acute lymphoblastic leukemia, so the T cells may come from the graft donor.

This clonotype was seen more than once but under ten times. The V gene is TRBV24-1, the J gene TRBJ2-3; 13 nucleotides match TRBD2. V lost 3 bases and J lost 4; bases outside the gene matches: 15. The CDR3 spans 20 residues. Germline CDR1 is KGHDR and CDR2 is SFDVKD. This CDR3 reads CATSDLQEPGLAGNADTQYF. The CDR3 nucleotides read TGTGCCACCAGTGATCTACAGGAACCGGGACTAGCGGGAAACGCAGATACGCAGTATTTT.

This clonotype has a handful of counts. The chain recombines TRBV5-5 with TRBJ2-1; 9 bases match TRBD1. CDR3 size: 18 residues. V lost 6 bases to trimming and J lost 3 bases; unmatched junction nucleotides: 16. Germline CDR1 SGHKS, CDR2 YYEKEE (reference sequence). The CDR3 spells CASTLTGGSRLDYNEQFF. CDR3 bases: TGTGCCAGCACCCTGACAGGGGGATCTAGGCTCGACTACAATGAGCAGTTCTTC. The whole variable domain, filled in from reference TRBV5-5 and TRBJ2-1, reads DAGVTQSPTHLIKTRGQQVTLRCSPISGHKSVSWYQQVLGQGPQFIFQYYEKEERGRGNFPDRFSARQFPNYSSELNVNALLLGDSALYLCASTLTGGSRLDYNEQFFGPGTRLTVL.

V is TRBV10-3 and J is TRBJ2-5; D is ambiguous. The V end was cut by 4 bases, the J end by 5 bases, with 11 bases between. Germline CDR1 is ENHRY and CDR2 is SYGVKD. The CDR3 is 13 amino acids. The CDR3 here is CAISVRLGETQYF. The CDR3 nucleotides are TGTGCCATCAGTGTCCGGTTGGGGGAGACCCAGTACTTC.

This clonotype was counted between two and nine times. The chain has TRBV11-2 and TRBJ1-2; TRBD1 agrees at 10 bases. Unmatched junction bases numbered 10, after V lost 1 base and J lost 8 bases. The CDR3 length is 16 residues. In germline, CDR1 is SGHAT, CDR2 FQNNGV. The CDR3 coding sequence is TGTGCCAGCAGCTTAGTAACCGGGACAGGGGCTCGGGGCTACACCTTC. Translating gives CASSLVTGTGARGYTF.

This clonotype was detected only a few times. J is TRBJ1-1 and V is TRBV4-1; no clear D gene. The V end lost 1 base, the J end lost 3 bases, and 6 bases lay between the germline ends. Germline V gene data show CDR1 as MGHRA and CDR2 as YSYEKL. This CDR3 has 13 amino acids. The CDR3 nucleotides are TGCGCCAGCAGCCAAGGCACATACACTGAAGCTTTCTTT. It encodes CASSQGTYTEAFF.

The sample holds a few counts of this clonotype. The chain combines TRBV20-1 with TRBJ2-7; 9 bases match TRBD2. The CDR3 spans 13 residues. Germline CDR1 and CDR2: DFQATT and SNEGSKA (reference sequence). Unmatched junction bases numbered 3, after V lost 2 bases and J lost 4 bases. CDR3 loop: CSARSGGNYEQYF. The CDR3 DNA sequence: TGCAGTGCTAGAAGCGGGGGGAATTACGAGCAGTACTTC.

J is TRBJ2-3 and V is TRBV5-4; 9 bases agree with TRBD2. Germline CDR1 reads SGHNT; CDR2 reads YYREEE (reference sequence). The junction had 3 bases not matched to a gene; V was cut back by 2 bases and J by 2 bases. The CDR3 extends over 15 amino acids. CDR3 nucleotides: TGTGCCAGCAGCTTTCGCGGGAGGGCCACAGATACGCAGTATTTT. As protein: CASSFRGRATDTQYF.

The CDR3 nucleotides are TGCGCCAGCAGCCAAGATAGGCGGCGGGAGGCCCCCCCGAACACCGGGGAGCTGTTTTTT. Protein product: CASSQDRRREAPPNTGELFF. The chain joins TRBV4-1 to TRBJ2-2, with 8 bases aligning to TRBD2. The CDR3 length is 20 residues. From germline, CDR1 is MGHRA and CDR2 YSYEKL. The junction had 12 bases not matched to a gene; V was cut back by 0 bases and J by 0 bases.

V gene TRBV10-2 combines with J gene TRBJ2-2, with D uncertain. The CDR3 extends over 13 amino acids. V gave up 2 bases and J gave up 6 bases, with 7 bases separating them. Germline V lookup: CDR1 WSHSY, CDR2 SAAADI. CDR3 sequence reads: CASSELRSGELFF. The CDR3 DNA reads TGCGCCAGCAGTGAGCTTAGGTCCGGGGAGCTGTTTTTT.

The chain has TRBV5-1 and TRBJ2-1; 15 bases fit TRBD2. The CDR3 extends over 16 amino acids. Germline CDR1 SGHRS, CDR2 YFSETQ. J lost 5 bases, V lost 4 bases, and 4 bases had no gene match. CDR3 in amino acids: CASSQRTSGRDNEQFF. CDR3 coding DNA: TGCGCCAGCAGCCAGAGGACTAGCGGGAGGGACAATGAGCAGTTCTTC.

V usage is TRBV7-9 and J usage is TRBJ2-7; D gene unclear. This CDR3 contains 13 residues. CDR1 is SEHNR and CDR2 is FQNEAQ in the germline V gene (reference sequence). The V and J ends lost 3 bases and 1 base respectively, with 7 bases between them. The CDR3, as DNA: TGTGCCAGCAGCTTGTGGGGATCCTACGAGCAGTACTTC. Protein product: CASSLWGSYEQYF. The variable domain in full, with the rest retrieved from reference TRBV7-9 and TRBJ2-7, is DTGVSQNPRHKITKRGQNVTFRCDPISEHNRLYWYRQTLGQGPEFLTYFQNEAQLEKSRLLSDRFSAERPKGSFSTLEIQRTEQGDSAMYLCASSLWGSYEQYFGPGTRLTVT.